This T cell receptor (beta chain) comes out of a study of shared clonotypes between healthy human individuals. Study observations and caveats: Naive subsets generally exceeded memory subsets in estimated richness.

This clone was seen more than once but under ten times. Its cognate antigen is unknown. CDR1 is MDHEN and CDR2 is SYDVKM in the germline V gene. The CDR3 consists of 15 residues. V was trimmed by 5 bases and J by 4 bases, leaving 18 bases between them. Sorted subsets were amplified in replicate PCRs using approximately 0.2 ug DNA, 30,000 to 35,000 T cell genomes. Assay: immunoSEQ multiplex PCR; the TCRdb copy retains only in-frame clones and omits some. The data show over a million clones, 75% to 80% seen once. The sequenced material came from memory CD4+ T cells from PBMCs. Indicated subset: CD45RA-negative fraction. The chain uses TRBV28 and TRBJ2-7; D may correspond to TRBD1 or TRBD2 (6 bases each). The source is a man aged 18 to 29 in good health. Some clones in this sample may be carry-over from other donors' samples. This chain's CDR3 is CASSRTATSLYEQYF. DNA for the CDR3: TGTGCCAGCAGTCGGACAGCCACTAGCTTATACGAGCAGTACTTC.